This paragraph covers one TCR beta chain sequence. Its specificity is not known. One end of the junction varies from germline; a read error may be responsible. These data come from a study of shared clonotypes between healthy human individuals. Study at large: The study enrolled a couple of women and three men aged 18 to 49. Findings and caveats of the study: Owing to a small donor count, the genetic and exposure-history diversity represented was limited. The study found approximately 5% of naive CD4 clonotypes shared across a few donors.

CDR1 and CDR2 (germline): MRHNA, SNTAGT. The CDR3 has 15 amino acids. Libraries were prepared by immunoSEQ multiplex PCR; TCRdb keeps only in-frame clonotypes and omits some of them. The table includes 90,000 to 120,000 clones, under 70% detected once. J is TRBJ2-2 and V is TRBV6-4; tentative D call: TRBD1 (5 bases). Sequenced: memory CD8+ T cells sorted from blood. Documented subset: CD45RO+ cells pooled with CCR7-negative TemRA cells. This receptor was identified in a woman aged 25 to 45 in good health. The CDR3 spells CASSYSRQSTGELFF. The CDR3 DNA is TGTGCCAGCAGTTACTCTAGACAGTCCACCGGGGAGCTGTTTTTT.